This is a list of T cell receptor beta chains from one sample in a study of long-term antiretroviral therapy in people with HIV. Measured with immunoSEQ multiplex PCR; TCRdb has only the in-frame clones, and not every one. Of around 34,000 clones detected, 65% to 90% appear once; the ten largest clones hold around 5%. The input for sequencing was unsorted PBMCs, taken 1.5 years after starting antiretroviral therapy. The origin of the receptors is a man aged 18-30 years with HIV. CDR3s include the opening cysteine and the closing phenylalanine or tryptophan. The order of the fields is J gene, V gene, D gene, clone size, CDR3 protein. A D gene is named only where the DNA matches it firmly. Some rows have no size entry. The others give once, few or many, or a class for an expanded clone.

j_gene: TRBJ2-7; v_gene: TRBV2; d_gene: .; abundance: .; CDR3aa: CASSVGVPRYEQYF
j_gene: TRBJ2-1; v_gene: TRBV25-1; d_gene: .; abundance: once; CDR3aa: CASSDPGFREQFF
j_gene: TRBJ2-1; v_gene: TRBV28; d_gene: TRBD2; abundance: .; CDR3aa: CASSEGGTSGRNEQFF
j_gene: TRBJ2-1; v_gene: TRBV11-3; d_gene: .; abundance: once; CDR3aa: CASSDPRGANEQFF
j_gene: TRBJ2-3; v_gene: TRBV5-1; d_gene: .; abundance: .; CDR3aa: CASAGGGSDTQYF
j_gene: TRBJ2-2; v_gene: TRBV18; d_gene: .; abundance: .; CDR3aa: CASSRVPAGDTGELFF
j_gene: TRBJ2-7; v_gene: TRBV11-2; d_gene: .; abundance: .; CDR3aa: CASSLEFRSSYEQYF
j_gene: TRBJ1-2; v_gene: TRBV27; d_gene: TRBD1; abundance: .; CDR3aa: CASSFLRQGGSHGYTF
j_gene: TRBJ2-1; v_gene: TRBV6-9; d_gene: .; abundance: .; CDR3aa: CASSDSQAASEDNEQFF
j_gene: TRBJ2-3; v_gene: TRBV6-5; d_gene: .; abundance: .; CDR3aa: CANNKVDTDTQYF
j_gene: TRBJ2-3; v_gene: TRBV25-1; d_gene: TRBD2; abundance: .; CDR3aa: CASSYGGDTQYF
j_gene: TRBJ2-3; v_gene: TRBV6-1; d_gene: .; abundance: .; CDR3aa: CASGPFGTDTQYF
j_gene: TRBJ2-7; v_gene: TRBV7-2; d_gene: TRBD1; abundance: .; CDR3aa: CASSMTGVEQYF
j_gene: TRBJ2-7; v_gene: TRBV29-1; d_gene: .; abundance: few; CDR3aa: CSVANSYEQYF
j_gene: TRBJ1-5; v_gene: TRBV11-2; d_gene: .; abundance: .; CDR3aa: CASSLAGGSNQPQHF